The 10 T cell receptor beta chains presented below share a single source sample, sequenced in a study of response to subunit inactivated influenza vaccine. Using its own MiXCR run on the RT-PCR reads, TCRdb lists one record per CDR3 protein. The sample consists of 290,000 or so distinct CDR3 sequences, 20% to 25% of them appearing once. This specimen was PBMCs from blood, taken less than 22 months after vaccination. The receptors stem from a man in his fifties or sixties who received an inactivated influenza vaccine.

This clonotype was counted a few times. The chain is built from TRBV20-1 and TRBJ1-6, with 9 nucleotides matching TRBD1. CDR3 length equals 14 residues. The junction had 6 bases not matched to a gene; V was cut back by 5 bases and J by 7 bases. Germline CDR1 reads DFQATT; CDR2 reads SNEGSKA (reference sequence). CDR3 sequence: CSAFKGTGNSPLHF. The CDR3 bases are TGCAGTGCTTTCAAAGGGACAGGGAATTCACCCCTCCACTTT.

The chain links TRBV7-2 to TRBJ2-7; D is tentatively TRBD1 or TRBD2 (5 bases each). V was pared by 0 bases and J by 4 bases, with 13 bases between. The V gene's germline CDR1 is SGHTA and CDR2 FQGNSA. The CDR3 has 15 amino acids. The CDR3 region is CASSLALGPFYEQYF. The CDR3 nucleotides read TGTGCCAGCAGCTTAGCGTTGGGACCCTTTTACGAGCAGTACTTC.

Ten or more counts support this clonotype. V gene TRBV29-1 combines with J gene TRBJ1-2; 9 bases match TRBD1. Germline values: CDR1 SQVTM, CDR2 ANQGSEA. Losses at the gene ends were 3 bases for V and 1 base for J; bases not matched to a gene: 3. CDR3 size: 14 residues. The CDR3 is CSVEHRGHNYGYTF. The CDR3 DNA follows: TGCAGCGTTGAGCACAGGGGGCATAACTATGGCTACACCTTC.

About this clonotype: It may be a read error: a sequence one base away is much more abundant. CDR3 loop: CASSYRSSGIHEQYF. DNA of the CDR3: TGTGCCAGCAGTTACCGGTCTAGCGGGATTCACGAGCAGTACTTC. The chain couples TRBV12-3 or TRBV12-4 to TRBJ2-7; 9 bases are a match to TRBD2. J gave up 5 bases and V 4 bases, and 9 bases lay outside the gene matches. The CDR3 loop spans 15 amino acids.

This rearrangement joins TRBV20-1 to TRBJ1-5; D perhaps matches TRBD1 (6 bases). The germline V gene encodes CDR1 DFQATT and CDR2 SNEGSKA (reference sequence). This CDR3 region has 15 residues. Trimming took off 6 bases at V and 0 bases at J, with 15 bases between the two ends. For the CDR3, the DNA is TGCAGTGCAAAAAATGCGGACAGTAGCAATCAGCCCCAGCATTTT. As protein: CSAKNADSSNQPQHF.

This clonotype was detected only a few times. The V and J genes are TRBV4-1 and TRBJ1-5; tentative D call: TRBD1 (6 bases). The CDR3 runs to 17 residues. Trimming cost V 0 bases and J 4 bases, with 16 bases left between them. Looked up from germline, CDR1 is MGHRA and CDR2 is YSYEKL. The CDR3 nucleotides read TGCGCCAGCAGCCAAGATTTCGCGACAGGAGGAAATCAGCCCCAGCATTTT. Protein sequence: CASSQDFATGGNQPQHF.

This clonotype turned up a few times. The chain links TRBV6-1 to TRBJ1-5; 10 bases align to TRBD1. The germline V gene has CDR1 MNHNS and CDR2 SASEGT. Trimming removed 5 bases from V and 6 bases from J; junction bases left unmatched: 10. The CDR3 contains 16 residues. The CDR3 is CASSPLDRGLIQPQHF. The CDR3 DNA reads TGTGCCAGCAGTCCCTTAGACAGGGGGCTAATTCAGCCCCAGCATTTT.

This clonotype was counted at least ten times. The chain combines TRBV12-3 or TRBV12-4 with TRBJ1-1; D perhaps matches TRBD1 (5 bases). The CDR3 consists of 13 residues. The V end was cut by 2 bases, the J end by 8 bases, with 12 bases between. The CDR3: CASSLSGFTEAFF. The CDR3 coding sequence is TGTGCCAGCAGTTTATCAGGGTTTACGGAAGCTTTCTTT.

In its sample, this clonotype was seen a few times. This CDR3 is CASSQEDLATNEQFF. In DNA form, the CDR3 reads TGTGCCAGCAGCCAAGAAGACTTAGCGACCAATGAGCAGTTCTTC. V and J are TRBV4-2 and TRBJ2-1; TRBD2 might be the D (5 bases). The V end was cut by 0 bases, the J end by 6 bases, with 12 bases between. CDR3 length equals 15 residues. CDR1 and CDR2 (germline): LGHNA, YNFKEQ.

This clonotype was detected ten times or more. The chain joins TRBV18 to TRBJ1-1; D is undetermined. Trimming pared 3 bases from V and 1 base from J, leaving 12 bases between. The CDR3 totals 15 residues. Germline lookup yields CDR1 KGHSH and CDR2 LQKENI. The CDR3 coding sequence is TGTGCCAGCTCACCGCCTAGTCTGGGGAACACTGAAGCTTTCTTT. Its protein product is CASSPPSLGNTEAFF.